Sequencing of this T cell receptor (beta chain) was carried out in a study of CD8 T cells in Susac syndrome. The CDR3 length is 14 residues. Between the trimmed V and J ends, which lost 1 base and 7 bases, there was a span of 14 bases. Per the germline V gene, CDR1 is DFQATT and CDR2 is SNEGSKA (reference sequence). An input of 0.5 to 1 ug of RNA was subjected to reverse transcription using random hexamers. Amplification of the TCR beta CDR3 was carried out by immunoSEQ multiplex PCR, which spanned a total of 54 Vbeta and 13 Jbeta segments. TCRdb independently ran MiXCR on the immunoSEQ multiplex PCR reads; one entry per CDR3 protein. The sample records about 200,000 distinct CDR3 sequences, roughly 96% being singletons. This clonotype was seen only once. TCR beta from blood CD8+ and CD4+ T cells was sequenced. Control patients had untreated stable or active relapsing-remitting multiple sclerosis by revised McDonald criteria.

V is TRBV20-1 and J is TRBJ1-5; no reliable D call. The origin of this receptor is a human donor with multiple sclerosis. The sequenced material came from CD4+ T cells from PBMCs. The CDR3 bases are TGCAGTGCTAGAGCCCGGGAAAGCAGGCAGCCCCAGCATTTT. The encoded protein is CSARARESRQPQHF.